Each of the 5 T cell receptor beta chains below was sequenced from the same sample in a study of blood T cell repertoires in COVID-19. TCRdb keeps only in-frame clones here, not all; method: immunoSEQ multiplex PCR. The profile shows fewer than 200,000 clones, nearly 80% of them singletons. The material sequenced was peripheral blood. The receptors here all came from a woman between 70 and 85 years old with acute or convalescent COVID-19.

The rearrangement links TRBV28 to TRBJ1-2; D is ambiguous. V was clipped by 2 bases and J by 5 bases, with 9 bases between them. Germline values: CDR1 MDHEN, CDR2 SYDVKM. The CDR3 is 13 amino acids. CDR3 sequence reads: CASSLQRNYGYTF. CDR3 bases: TGTGCCAGCAGTTTACAGCGAAATTATGGCTACACCTTC.

The CDR3 DNA is TGCGCCAGCAGCCAAGATCAAGCGGGTGTCGGAACAGATACGCAGTATTTT. As protein: CASSQDQAGVGTDTQYF. This chain connects TRBV4-1 to TRBJ2-3; possible D gene TRBD2, 6 bases. This CDR3 has 17 amino acids. Per the germline V gene, CDR1 is MGHRA and CDR2 is YSYEKL. Trimming removed 0 bases at V and 3 bases at J, with 16 bases between.

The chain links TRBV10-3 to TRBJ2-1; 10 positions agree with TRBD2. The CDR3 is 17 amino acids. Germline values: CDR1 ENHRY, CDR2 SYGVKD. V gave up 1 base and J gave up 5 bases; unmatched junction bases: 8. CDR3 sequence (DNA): TGTGCCATCAGTGAGTTTTCCGGGACTAGCGTAAACAATGAGCAGTTCTTC. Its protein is CAISEFSGTSVNNEQFF.

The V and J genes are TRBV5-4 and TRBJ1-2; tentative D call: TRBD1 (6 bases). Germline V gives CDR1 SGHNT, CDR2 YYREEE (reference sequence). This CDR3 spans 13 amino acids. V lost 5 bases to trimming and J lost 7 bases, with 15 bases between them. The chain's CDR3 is CASRLMGAGGYTF. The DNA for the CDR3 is TGTGCCAGCAGGTTGATGGGGGCTGGTGGCTACACCTTC.

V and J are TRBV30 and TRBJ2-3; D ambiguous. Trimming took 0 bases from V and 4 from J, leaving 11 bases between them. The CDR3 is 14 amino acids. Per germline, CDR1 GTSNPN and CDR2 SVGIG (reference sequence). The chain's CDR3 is CAWSVLRGADTQYF. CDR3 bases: TGTGCCTGGAGTGTACTTAGAGGCGCAGATACGCAGTATTTT.